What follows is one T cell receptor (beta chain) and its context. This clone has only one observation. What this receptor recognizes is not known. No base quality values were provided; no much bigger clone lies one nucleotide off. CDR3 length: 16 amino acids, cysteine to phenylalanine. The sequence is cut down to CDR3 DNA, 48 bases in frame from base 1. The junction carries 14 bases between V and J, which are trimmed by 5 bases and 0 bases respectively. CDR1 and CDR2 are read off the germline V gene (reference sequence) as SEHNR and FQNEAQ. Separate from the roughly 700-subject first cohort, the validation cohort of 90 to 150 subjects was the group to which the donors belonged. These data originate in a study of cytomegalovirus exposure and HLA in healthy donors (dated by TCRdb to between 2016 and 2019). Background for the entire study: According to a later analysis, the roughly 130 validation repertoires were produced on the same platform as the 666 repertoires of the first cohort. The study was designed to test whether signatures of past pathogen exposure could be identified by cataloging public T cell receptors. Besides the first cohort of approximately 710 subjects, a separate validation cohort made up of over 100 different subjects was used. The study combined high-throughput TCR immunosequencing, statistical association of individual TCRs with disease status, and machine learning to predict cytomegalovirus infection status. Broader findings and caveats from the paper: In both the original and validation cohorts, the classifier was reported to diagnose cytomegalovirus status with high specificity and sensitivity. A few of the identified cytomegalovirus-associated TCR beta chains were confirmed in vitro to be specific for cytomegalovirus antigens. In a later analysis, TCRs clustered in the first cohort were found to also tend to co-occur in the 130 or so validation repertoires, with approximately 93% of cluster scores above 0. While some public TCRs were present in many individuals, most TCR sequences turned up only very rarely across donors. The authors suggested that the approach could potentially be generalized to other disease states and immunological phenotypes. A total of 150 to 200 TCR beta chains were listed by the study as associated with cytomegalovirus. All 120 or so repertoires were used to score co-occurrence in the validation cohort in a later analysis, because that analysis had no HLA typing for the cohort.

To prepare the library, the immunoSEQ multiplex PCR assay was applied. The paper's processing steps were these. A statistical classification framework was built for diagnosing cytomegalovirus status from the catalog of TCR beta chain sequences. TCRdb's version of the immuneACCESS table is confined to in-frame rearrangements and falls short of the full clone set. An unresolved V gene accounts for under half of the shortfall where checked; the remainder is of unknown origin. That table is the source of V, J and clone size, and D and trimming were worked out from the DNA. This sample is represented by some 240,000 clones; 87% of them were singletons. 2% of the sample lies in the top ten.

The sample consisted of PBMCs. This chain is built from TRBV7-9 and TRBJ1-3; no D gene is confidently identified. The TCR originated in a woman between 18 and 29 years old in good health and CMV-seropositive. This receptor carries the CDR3 CASSLTLGVSGNTIYF. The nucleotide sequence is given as TGTGCCAGCAGCCTCACGCTCGGAGTCTCTGGAAACACCATATATTTT.